One sample yielded the 2 T cell receptor beta chains listed below, sequenced in a study of blood T cell repertoires in COVID-19. The table came from immunoSEQ multiplex PCR; TCRdb's copy has only in-frame clones and leaves some out. Among some 320,000 clones listed, roughly 90% were seen once. The source material was PBMCs or T cells enriched from blood (not recorded which). These receptors were collected from a man in his fifties or sixties who had recovered from COVID-19.

A few counts support this clone. V usage is TRBV6-5 and J usage is TRBJ2-6; 8 bases fit TRBD1. Losses at the gene ends were 8 bases for V and 2 bases for J; bases not matched to a gene: 5. Germline loops: CDR1 MNHEY, CDR2 SVGAGI. The length of the CDR3 is 15 residues. CDR3 nucleotides: TGTGCCAGCCGGGCAGGGGGCGCTGGGGCCAACGTCCTGACTTTC. Protein: CASRAGGAGANVLTF.

On this clone: The sample contains more than one DNA sequence encoding this CDR3. The chain combines TRBV11-2 with TRBJ2-1, with a possible D match to TRBD2 (5 bases). V was clipped by 5 bases and J by 0 bases, with 8 bases between them. Per the germline V gene, CDR1 is SGHAT and CDR2 is FQNNGV. The CDR3 runs 14 residues. The CDR3 nucleotides read TGTGCCAGCAGCAGACTAAGCTCCTACAATGAGCAGTTCTTC. Amino acid sequence: CASSRLSSYNEQFF. The full variable domain, in which reference TRBV11-2 and TRBJ2-1 provide the parts outside the CDR3, is EAGVAQSPRYKIIEKRQSVAFWCNPISGHATLYWYQQILGQGPKLLIQFQNNGVVDDSQLPKDRFSAERLKGVDSTLKIQPAKLEDSAVYLCASSRLSSYNEQFFGPGTRLTVL.